These 12 T cell receptor beta chains were sequenced from one sample in a study of OX40 agonist ivuxolimab in advanced cancers. Libraries were prepared by immunoSEQ multiplex PCR; TCRdb keeps only in-frame clonotypes and omits some of them. The sample has 70,000 to 85,000 clones, roughly 94% seen once. Here the sequenced sample was CD4+ or CD8+ T cells sorted from blood, taken in a trial of the OX40 agonist ivuxolimab. These receptor sequences come from an adult with an advanced solid tumor such as melanoma, head and neck, liver or kidney cancer.

The chain combines TRBV7-2 with TRBJ2-7, with TRBD1 identical over 10 bases. Germline CDR1 SGHTA, CDR2 FQGNSA. V lost 1 base and J lost 4; bases outside the gene matches: 4. The CDR3 is 15 amino acids. CDR3 sequence: CASSLGQGALYEQYF. In DNA form, the CDR3 reads TGTGCCAGCAGCTTAGGACAGGGGGCCTTGTACGAGCAGTACTTC.

V usage is TRBV7-9 and J usage is TRBJ1-1; D unclear. Germline CDR1 SEHNR, CDR2 FQNEAQ (reference sequence). Trimming shortened V by 5 bases and J by 10 bases, and 14 bases separated the two germline ends. The CDR3 contains 12 residues. The DNA for the CDR3 is TGTGCCAGCAGCCCCGGGTCAGAAAGAGCTTTCTTT. The encoded protein is CASSPGSERAFF. The full variable domain, its missing parts supplied by reference TRBV7-9 and TRBJ1-1, is DTGVSQNPRHKITKRGQNVTFRCDPISEHNRLYWYRQTLGQGPEFLTYFQNEAQLEKSRLLSDRFSAERPKGSFSTLEIQRTEQGDSAMYLCASSPGSERAFFGQGTRLTVV.

The chain couples TRBV19 to TRBJ1-1; 7 positions agree with TRBD1. The CDR3 sequence is 14 residues long. With 2 bases clipped from V and 3 bases from J, the junction kept 3 bases outside the gene matches. Germline CDR1 is LNHDA and CDR2 is SQIVND (reference sequence). CDR3 in amino acids: CASSIPDRDTEAFF. The CDR3 DNA sequence: TGTGCCAGTAGTATACCTGACAGGGACACTGAAGCTTTCTTT. Variable domain in full (rest from reference TRBV19 and TRBJ1-1): DGGITQSPKYLFRKEGQNVTLSCEQNLNHDAMYWYRQDPGQGLRLIYYSQIVNDFQKGDIAEGYSVSREKKESFPLTVTSAQKNPTAFYLCASSIPDRDTEAFFGQGTRLTVV.

This rearrangement joins TRBV6-5 to TRBJ2-7; D might be TRBD2 (6 bases). The CDR3 is 13 residues long. Trimming removed 2 bases at V and 4 bases at J, with 9 bases between. Germline V CDR1 and CDR2: MNHEY, SVGAGI. The CDR3: CASSYNGLYEQYF. As DNA, the CDR3 is TGTGCCAGCAGTTACAATGGACTATACGAGCAGTACTTC.

Concerning this clone itself: Other DNA sequences within the sample encode an identical CDR3. This chain joins TRBV7-3 and TRBJ2-7; D uncertain. Germline CDR1 reads SGHTA; CDR2 reads FQGTGA. Between the trimmed V and J ends, which lost 2 bases and 0 bases, there was a span of 5 bases. The CDR3 runs to 13 residues. CDR3 nucleotides: TGTGCCAGCAGCTTAGGACCCTCCTACGAGCAGTACTTC. Amino acid sequence: CASSLGPSYEQYF.

V is TRBV7-6 and J is TRBJ2-1, with 14 nucleotides matching TRBD2. V shed 3 bases and J 9 bases; nucleotides not matched to a gene: 4. The CDR3 covers 15 residues. CDR1 and CDR2 from the germline V gene are SGHVS and FNYEAQ. CDR3 residues: CASSLGLAGVSEQFF. The CDR3 coding sequence is TGTGCCAGCAGCTTGGGACTAGCGGGAGTAAGTGAGCAGTTCTTC.

The chain couples TRBV9 to TRBJ2-2; no definite D call. The CDR3 extends over 13 amino acids. Deletions cut 3 bases from V and 4 bases from J, with 7 bases between. In germline, CDR1 is SGDLS, CDR2 YYNGEE. As DNA, the CDR3 is TGTGCCAGCAGCGAGGGAAGCACCGGGGAGCTGTTTTTT. Residues: CASSEGSTGELFF.

The J gene is TRBJ2-2, the V gene TRBV19; 7 bases agree with TRBD2. V lost 7 bases to trimming and J lost 1 base; unmatched junction nucleotides: 0. This CDR3 is built from 13 residues. The germline CDR1 and CDR2 sequences are LNHDA and SQIVND (reference sequence). CDR3 in amino acids: CASTSGNTGELFF. In DNA, the CDR3 is TGTGCCAGTACTAGCGGGAACACCGGGGAGCTGTTTTTT.

This chain connects TRBV10-2 to TRBJ1-5; the D is unclear. V was clipped by 6 bases and J by 1 base, with 10 bases between them. The germline CDR1 and CDR2 sequences are WSHSY and SAAADI. This CDR3 spans 14 amino acids. In DNA form, the CDR3 reads TGCGCCAGCAGAGGAGATGCGAGCAATCAGCCCCAGCATTTT. This translates into CASRGDASNQPQHF.

The rearrangement joins TRBV27 to TRBJ2-7; 14 positions agree with TRBD2. Losses at the gene ends were 10 bases for V and 2 bases for J; bases not matched to a gene: 4. This CDR3 is 14 amino acids long. Germline CDR1 reads MNHEY; CDR2 reads SMNVEV (reference sequence). The CDR3 bases are TGTGCCACCGGGACTAGCGGGAGCGCCTACGAGCAGTACTTC. This translates into CATGTSGSAYEQYF.

V is TRBV7-9 and J is TRBJ2-3, with TRBD2 matching over 10 bases. CDR3 length: 16 amino acids. CDR1 and CDR2 (germline): SEHNR, FQNEAQ (reference sequence). The V and J ends lost 5 bases and 0 bases, in that order; junction bases with no gene match: 5. The CDR3 region is CASSGSSGSSTDTQYF. The CDR3 DNA sequence: TGTGCCAGCAGCGGCTCTAGCGGGAGCAGCACAGATACGCAGTATTTT.

This chain links TRBV19 with TRBJ2-7; no definite D call. Germline loops: CDR1 LNHDA, CDR2 SQIVND (reference sequence). There are 16 residues in the CDR3. V shed 7 bases and J shed 2 bases, with 21 bases lying between them. The CDR3 sequence: CASTPKLSPEPYEQYF. The CDR3 DNA follows: TGTGCCAGTACTCCTAAGCTCTCCCCAGAGCCCTACGAGCAGTACTTC.